The 12 T cell receptor beta chains below were found in one sample sequenced in a study of blood T cell repertoires in COVID-19. Measured with immunoSEQ multiplex PCR; TCRdb has only the in-frame clones, and not every one. The sample has about 280,000 clones, approximately 86% seen once. The sequenced sample was peripheral blood. These receptors all come from a man aged 18 to 29 with active or convalescent COVID-19.

Here the CDR3 reads CASSVAGDSMNTEAFF. CDR3 coding DNA: TGTGCCAGCAGCGTAGCGGGGGACAGTATGAACACTGAAGCTTTCTTT. The rearrangement links TRBV9 to TRBJ1-1, with 7 bases identical to TRBD1. J lost 0 bases, V lost 0 bases, and 5 bases had no gene match. Germline V lookup: CDR1 SGDLS, CDR2 YYNGEE. The CDR3 is 16 residues long.

The sample holds one count of this clone. V gene TRBV12-5 combines with J gene TRBJ2-7, with TRBD1 matching over 9 bases. The CDR3 has 18 residues. V gave up 0 bases and J gave up 3 bases; unmatched junction bases: 12. Germline loops: CDR1 LGHNT, CDR2 FRNRAP. The chain's CDR3 is CASGLVQGAPHGYYEQYF. The CDR3 region has the DNA TGTGCTAGTGGTTTGGTACAGGGGGCCCCGCATGGCTACTACGAGCAGTACTTC.

CDR3 residues: CASSSGTSGQTQYF. The CDR3 nucleotides read TGTGCCAGCAGTTCAGGGACTAGCGGTCAGACCCAGTACTTC. The V gene is TRBV2, the J gene TRBJ2-5; 11 bases agree with TRBD2. The CDR3 runs 14 residues. The V gene end was trimmed by 5 bases and the J gene end by 6 bases; junction bases not matched to a gene: 5. Germline V gene sequence: CDR1 SNHLY, CDR2 FYNNEI.

This clone showed up just once. The gene calls are TRBV28 and TRBJ1-4; 9 nucleotides align to TRBD1. CDR3 length equals 15 residues. The junction had 3 bases not matched to a gene; V was cut back by 3 bases and J by 4 bases. Germline CDR1 reads MDHEN; CDR2 reads SYDVKM. For the CDR3, the DNA is TGTGCCAGCAGTTTTCGACAGGGGGATAATGAAAAACTGTTTTTT. Translating gives CASSFRQGDNEKLFF.

The gene calls are TRBV7-8 and TRBJ2-5; 10 bases are a match to TRBD1. CDR1 and CDR2 (germline): SGHVS, FQNEAQ. With 1 base clipped from V and 4 bases from J, the junction kept 9 bases outside the gene matches. This CDR3 region has 17 residues. The CDR3: CASSLGRLTGGIETQYF. Written as DNA, the CDR3 is TGTGCCAGCAGCTTAGGGCGCCTGACAGGGGGCATAGAGACCCAGTACTTC.

The rearrangement uses TRBV27 and TRBJ2-2; 9 bases fit TRBD2. V lost 6 bases to trimming and J lost 1 base; unmatched junction nucleotides: 6. The CDR3 sequence is 16 residues long. Per the germline V gene, CDR1 is MNHEY and CDR2 is SMNVEV (reference sequence). The CDR3 coding sequence is TGTGCCAGCAGATCCCGCGGGAGGGAGAACACCGGGGAGCTGTTTTTT. It is translated as CASRSRGRENTGELFF.

This sequence joins TRBV11-2 and TRBJ2-1; D not certain. The germline V gene has CDR1 SGHAT and CDR2 FQNNGV. Trimming removed 2 bases at V and 0 bases at J, with 14 bases between. CDR3 length: 17 residues. The CDR3 loop is CASSLLVQVNSYNEQFF. The CDR3 DNA is TGTGCCAGCAGCTTATTGGTTCAGGTCAACTCCTACAATGAGCAGTTCTTC.

This clone was recorded once. The chain links TRBV2 to TRBJ1-2, with D unclear. The V and J ends lost 8 bases and 8 bases respectively, with 12 bases between them. Germline assignment: CDR1 SNHLY and CDR2 FYNNEI. The CDR3 is 11 amino acids. The CDR3 DNA follows: TGTGCCAGCGAGGCGGTTAGCGGCTACACCTTC. Protein product: CASEAVSGYTF.

This clone occurred a few times. V usage is TRBV9 and J usage is TRBJ2-2, with 8 nucleotides matching TRBD2. Germline values: CDR1 SGDLS, CDR2 YYNGEE. Trimming took 0 bases from V and 5 from J; bases not matched to a gene: 15. The CDR3 totals 19 residues. The CDR3 is CASSVGRGAGAPRTGELFF. The CDR3 DNA is TGTGCCAGCAGCGTAGGGAGGGGAGCGGGGGCGCCTAGGACCGGGGAGCTGTTTTTT.

The chain is built from TRBV5-8 and TRBJ1-2, with 7 bases lining up with TRBD1. The CDR3 sequence is 12 residues long. Trimming at V came to 5 bases and at J to 8 bases, leaving 6 bases not matched to a gene. CDR1 and CDR2 from the germline V gene are SGHTS and YDEGEE. The CDR3 loop is CASSKQGRGYTF. DNA of the CDR3: TGTGCCAGCAGTAAACAGGGGAGAGGCTACACCTTC.

This clone was detected only once. The rearrangement links TRBV9 to TRBJ2-7, with D possibly TRBD1 on 5 matching bases. CDR1 and CDR2 from the germline V gene are SGDLS and YYNGEE. The CDR3 covers 14 residues. The germline V and J ends were trimmed by 0 bases and 5 bases, with 12 bases remaining between them. The CDR3 protein is CASSVAGFGHEQYF. The CDR3 DNA sequence: TGTGCCAGCAGCGTAGCAGGGTTTGGTCACGAGCAGTACTTC. The full variable domain, rest sourced from reference TRBV9 and TRBJ2-7, is DSGVTQTPKHLITATGQRVTLRCSPRSGDLSVYWYQQSLDQGLQFLIQYYNGEERAKGNILERFSAQQFPDLHSELNLSSLELGDSALYFCASSVAGFGHEQYFGPGTRLTVT.

The chain joins TRBV5-1 to TRBJ1-1; TRBD1 might be the D (6 bases). The germline gives CDR1 SGHRS, CDR2 YFSETQ. The V end lost 4 bases, the J end lost 5 bases, and 15 bases lay between the germline ends. The CDR3 covers 14 residues. Written as DNA, the CDR3 is TGCGCCAGCAGCCAGACAGGTTTAGAGACTGAAGCTTTCTTT. The encoded protein is CASSQTGLETEAFF.